This TCR beta chain was recorded in a study of T cell responses to AZD1222 COVID-19 vaccine. Generated by immunoSEQ multiplex PCR, the TCRdb table keeps only in-frame clones and is missing some. The sample yields around 64,000 clones, about four fifths seen once. Per germline, CDR1 GTSNPN and CDR2 SVGIG (reference sequence). This CDR3 has 13 amino acids. The junction had 5 bases not matched to a gene; V was cut back by 7 bases and J by 5 bases. The receptor was isolated from an adult who received the AZD1222 COVID-19 vaccine. The rearrangement joins TRBV30 to TRBJ1-3, with TRBD1 matching 10 bases. The sequencing here drew on peripheral blood, taken 28 days after the second AZD1222 dose. DNA for the CDR3: TGTGCCTCCGACAGGGGGCCTCGAAACACCATATATTTT. Translation gives CASDRGPRNTIYF.